This TCR beta chain originates from a study of cytomegalovirus exposure and HLA in healthy donors. The CDR3 contains 15 residues. Germline V gene sequence: CDR1 SGHTA, CDR2 FQGTGA. This clone was recorded once. What it recognizes is unknown. This PCR relied on a set of 60 Vbeta primers and 13 Jbeta primers. Repertoires were generated with immunoSEQ multiplex PCR, while TCRdb's copy carries only in-frame clones and drops some. The table records 75,000 to 100,000 clones, 50% to 80% of them present only once. Study observations and caveats: Some segments of the V type, notably TRBV6-2 and TRBV6-3, were excluded as indistinguishable.

Sequencing input: PBMCs. The clonotype comes from a man aged 55 to 70 in good health and CMV-seronegative. V usage is TRBV7-3 and J usage is TRBJ2-5; tentative D call: TRBD1 (7 bases). The J call may be in error: the DNA end matches TRBJ2-7 better. Written as DNA, the CDR3 is TGTGCCAGCAGCGTCCAGGGGGGACCCCCCTACGAGCAGTACTTC. As protein: CASSVQGGPPYEQYF.